The 12 T cell receptor beta chains below come from one sample, sequenced in a study of blood T cells in healthy people across ages. A second about 6 to 12 cycle PCR used barcoded and J-beta primers. TCRdb passed the 5' RACE reads through MiXCR, listing each CDR3 protein once. Among 700,000 to 900,000 distinct CDR3 sequences listed, less than 70% were seen once. Sequenced material: blood. Source of these receptors: a man older than 75 in good health.

The chain carries TRBV7-2 and TRBJ2-2; D remains unclear. The germline V gene encodes CDR1 SGHTA and CDR2 FQGNSA. V was trimmed by 1 base and J by 6 bases, leaving 6 bases between them. The CDR3 covers 13 residues. The CDR3 reads CASSLGWAGELFF. The CDR3 nucleotides read TGTGCCAGCAGCTTAGGTTGGGCCGGGGAGCTGTTTTTT.

V is TRBV6-2 or TRBV6-3 and J is TRBJ2-4; 7 bases align to TRBD2. The end of the DNA fits TRBJ2-7 better, so the J call may be wrong. The CDR3 sequence is 15 residues long. Germline V gene lookup returns CDR1 MNHEY and CDR2 SVGEGT. The CDR3 region has the DNA TGTGCCAGCAGTCTACAGCTAGCGGACGAATACGAGCAGTACTTC. Its protein is CASSLQLADEYEQYF.

CDR3 sequence (DNA): TGTGCCATCAGTGAGTCTCCTAGCGGCTCCTACGAGCAGTACTTC. Protein sequence: CAISESPSGSYEQYF. The chain is built from TRBV10-3 and TRBJ2-7; 7 bases fit TRBD2. This CDR3 comprises 15 residues. Trimming removed 0 bases from V and 0 bases from J; junction bases left unmatched: 2. Looked up from germline, CDR1 is ENHRY and CDR2 is SYGVKD.

CDR3 protein: CASRHGSIGLGSYEQYF. The CDR3 coding sequence is TGTGCCAGCAGGCACGGGTCCATAGGCCTCGGCTCCTACGAGCAGTACTTC. The chain combines TRBV14 with TRBJ2-7; no clear D. Trimming pared 6 bases from V and 0 bases from J, leaving 21 bases between. Germline values: CDR1 SGHDN, CDR2 FVKESK. The CDR3 contains 17 residues.

The chain links TRBV4-2 to TRBJ2-1; D perhaps matches TRBD2 (6 bases). Germline loops: CDR1 LGHNA, CDR2 YNFKEQ. The V and J ends lost 3 bases and 6 bases respectively, with 12 bases between them. The CDR3 length is 14 residues. The DNA for the CDR3 is TGTGCCAGCAGCCACCCGGGACTCTTCAATGAGCAGTTCTTC. Protein product: CASSHPGLFNEQFF.

The V and J genes are TRBV30 and TRBJ2-7; unclear D gene. There are 13 residues in the CDR3. From germline, CDR1 is GTSNPN and CDR2 SVGIG (reference sequence). Trimming stripped 1 base from V and 1 base from J, with 8 bases between. CDR3 loop: CAWSGAGSYEQYF. CDR3 nucleotides: TGTGCCTGGAGTGGGGCAGGTTCCTACGAGCAGTACTTC.

V and J are TRBV5-1 and TRBJ2-1, with 13 nucleotides matching TRBD2. The V gene end was trimmed by 4 bases and the J gene end by 1 base; junction bases not matched to a gene: 8. The CDR3 loop spans 18 amino acids. Germline-derived CDR1 and CDR2 are SGHRS and YFSETQ. CDR3 residues: CASSMGLAGSPSYNEQFF. The CDR3 nucleotides are TGCGCCAGCAGCATGGGACTAGCGGGGTCGCCTTCCTACAATGAGCAGTTCTTC.

In DNA form, the CDR3 reads TGTGCCAGCACCAGACTAGCGGGAGAGTACGAGCAGTACTTC. Encoded protein: CASTRLAGEYEQYF. The chain joins TRBV6-5 to TRBJ2-4; 12 nucleotides line up with TRBD2. The J call is uncertain, as TRBJ2-7 better fits the DNA end. The CDR3 extends over 14 amino acids. Germline lookup yields CDR1 MNHEY and CDR2 SVGAGI.

This clonotype has a handful of counts. V is TRBV7-2 and J is TRBJ2-7; D is perhaps TRBD1 or TRBD2 (5 bases each). The CDR3 is 13 residues long. V shed 3 bases and J shed 3 bases, with 9 bases lying between them. Germline V gene sequence: CDR1 SGHTA, CDR2 FQGNSA. CDR3 nucleotide sequence: TGTGCCAGCAGCTTGGGGGAACGCTACGAGCAGTACTTC. This codes for CASSLGERYEQYF.

The chain couples TRBV20-1 to TRBJ2-5; either TRBD1 or TRBD2 may supply D (5 bases each). Trimming removed 6 bases at V and 2 bases at J, with 16 bases between. The V gene's germline CDR1 is DFQATT and CDR2 SNEGSKA (reference sequence). The length of the CDR3 is 14 residues. The CDR3 bases are TGCAGTGCCACTATCCCGGGACCACAAGAGACCCAGTACTTC. Encoded protein: CSATIPGPQETQYF.

This chain joins TRBV3-1 and TRBJ2-1; D is perhaps TRBD1 (6 bases). Trimming pared 1 base from V and 9 bases from J, leaving 10 bases between. Germline V gene lookup returns CDR1 LGHDT and CDR2 YNNKEL (reference sequence). This CDR3 has 13 amino acids. The chain's CDR3 is CASSQGTAPEQFF. The DNA for the CDR3 is TGTGCCAGCAGCCAAGGGACAGCACCTGAGCAGTTCTTC.

This rearrangement joins TRBV20-1 to TRBJ2-1; possible D gene TRBD2, 6 bases. Trimming took off 3 bases at V and 7 bases at J, with 19 bases between the two ends. This CDR3 spans 15 amino acids. Germline V gene data show CDR1 as DFQATT and CDR2 as SNEGSKA (reference sequence). The CDR3 sequence: CSASHFESGGNEQFF. CDR3 bases: TGCAGTGCTAGCCACTTCGAGAGCGGAGGGAATGAGCAGTTCTTC.